The clone carrying this T cell receptor (beta chain) was detected ten times or more. Antigen specificity is unknown. TCRdb redid the calling of the RT-PCR reads with MiXCR, one entry per CDR3 protein. The sample has roughly 650,000 distinct CDR3 sequences, around 14% seen once. This sample is drawn from a study of response to subunit inactivated influenza vaccine. Study conclusions and caveats: The authors suggested that every seasonal influenza vaccination recruits few new T cells.

Germline V gives CDR1 LGHNA, CDR2 YSLEER. The length of the CDR3 is 15 residues. V dropped 4 bases and J dropped 4; count of bases not matched to a gene: 4. Sample: PBMCs from blood, taken 12 days after vaccination. This clonotype originated in a man in his forties or fifties who received an inactivated influenza vaccine. The J gene is TRBJ2-3, the V gene TRBV4-3; 11 positions match TRBD2. The CDR3 loop reads CASSPLAGGADTQYF. As DNA, the CDR3 is TGCGCCAGCAGCCCTCTAGCGGGAGGCGCAGATACGCAGTATTTT.